This TCR beta chain was captured by sequencing in a study of CD8+ T cells in alopecia areata. Looking at the study overall: Those patients who were treated received oral tofacitinib, which was given at 5 to 10 mg twice daily for moderate-to-severe alopecia areata.

As to treatment: oral pan-JAK inhibitor, 5-10 mg twice daily. Of note for this clone: The target antigen is unknown.

There are 14 residues in the CDR3. CDR1 and CDR2 from the germline V gene are MGHRA and YSYEKL. V lost 0 bases and J 3 bases, leaving 9 bases between the germline ends. In each case, RNA was isolated and then reverse transcribed into cDNA as the sequencing template. TCRdb's table, derived via immunoSEQ multiplex PCR, lists solely in-frame clones and lacks some. The table includes nearly 95,000 clones, more than 65% detected once. Study conclusions and caveats: Researchers report lesional scalp, most notably alopecia totalis/universalis, outstripped normal scalp in clonality.

The chain combines TRBV4-1 with TRBJ2-7; a weak D match, TRBD2 (6 bases). The sample in question was CD8+ T cells sorted from blood, obtained at week 44, from a patient treated with tofacitinib. The clonotype originates from a human donor with alopecia areata. The CDR3 protein is CASSQDPGDYEQYF. In nucleotides, the CDR3 is TGCGCCAGCAGCCAAGATCCGGGGGACTACGAGCAGTACTTC.